A single sample is the source of the 27 T cell receptor beta chains below, sequenced in a study of neurological immune-mediated disorders. MiXCR was run by TCRdb on the 5' RACE reads, yielding one entry per CDR3 protein. The sample yields roughly 100,000 distinct CDR3 sequences, 10% to 14% seen once. Time point: longitudinal time-point 3. Sequencing input: PBMCs. These TCRs come from a female donor with HTLV-1-associated myelopathy (HAM/TSP).

This clonotype appeared many times. The chain joins TRBV29-1 to TRBJ2-3; the match to TRBD1 covers 8 bases. With V trimmed by 6 bases and J by 6 bases, 8 bases remained unmatched. CDR1 SQVTM and CDR2 ANQGSEA come from the germline V gene. CDR3 length: 13 residues. This CDR3 is CSVGQGASDTQYF. Written as DNA, the CDR3 is TGCAGCGTCGGTCAGGGGGCTTCCGATACGCAGTATTTT.

With respect to this clonotype: This may come from a read error, since a much larger clone is one base off. The chain has TRBV20-1 and TRBJ2-7; possibly TRBD2 for D (6 bases). This CDR3 contains 15 residues. Germline CDR1 reads DFQATT; CDR2 reads SNEGSKA (reference sequence). Between the trimmed V and J ends, which lost 1 base and 1 base, there was a span of 14 bases. CDR3 DNA: TGCAGTGCTAGAGGATGCGGGACGGGATCCTACGAGCAGTACTTC. This encodes CSARGCGTGSYEQYF.

The chain combines TRBV5-6 with TRBJ2-4; TRBD1 matches at 8 bases. The CDR3 is made up of 14 amino acids. V lost 0 bases and J lost 8; bases outside the gene matches: 4. Germline values: CDR1 SGHDT, CDR2 YYEEEE. CDR3 DNA sequence: TGTGCCAGCAGCTTGGGTCGACAGGGGCACATTCAGTACTTC. It encodes CASSLGRQGHIQYF.

This clonotype turned up a few times. The rearrangement links TRBV21-1 to TRBJ2-6. TRBV21-1 corresponds to a pseudogene. The CDR3 has 17 residues. The CDR3 reads CASSKTHPKSGANVLTF. CDR3 DNA: TGTGCCAGCAGCAAGACCCACCCTAAATCTGGGGCCAACGTCCTGACTTTC.

This clonotype has a count of ten or more. The chain carries TRBV29-1 and TRBJ1-1; TRBD1 might be the D (5 bases). This CDR3 comprises 12 residues. Germline CDR1 SQVTM, CDR2 ANQGSEA. V gave up 7 bases and J gave up 0 bases, with 9 bases separating them. The CDR3 bases are TGCAGCGGGGGCAGCGTGAACACTGAAGCTTTCTTT. It is translated as CSGGSVNTEAFF.

This clonotype came up many times. The V gene is TRBV10-3, the J gene TRBJ2-2, with TRBD1 identical over 7 bases. From germline, CDR1 is ENHRY and CDR2 SYGVKD. V lost 8 bases to trimming and J lost 1 base; unmatched junction nucleotides: 10. CDR3 size: 16 residues. For the CDR3, the DNA is TGTGCCATCGGGGAATCAGGGGGTGGGAACACCGGGGAGCTGTTTTTT. Translated: CAIGESGGGNTGELFF.

This clonotype was observed at least ten times. The V gene is TRBV28, the J gene TRBJ1-2; tentative D call: TRBD1 (5 bases). Trimming took off 7 bases at V and 5 bases at J, with 14 bases between the two ends. This CDR3 spans 13 amino acids. Germline CDR1 is MDHEN and CDR2 is SYDVKM. The CDR3 loop reads CASTVGAGYGYTF. Written as DNA, the CDR3 is TGTGCCAGCACGGTTGGCGCAGGGTATGGCTACACCTTC.

Many counts were recorded for this clonotype. The CDR3 region has the DNA TGCGCCAGCAGCTTGAGTTATCCAGATACGCAGTATTTT. Amino acids: CASSLSYPDTQYF. The rearrangement uses TRBV5-1 and TRBJ2-3; D gene unclear. Germline V gene sequence: CDR1 SGHRS, CDR2 YFSETQ. Trimming stripped 1 base from V and 4 bases from J, with 7 bases between. This CDR3 has 13 residues.

The chain carries TRBV20-1 and TRBJ2-5; TRBD1 agrees at 11 bases. The CDR3 extends over 14 amino acids. Per the germline V gene, CDR1 is DFQATT and CDR2 is SNEGSKA (reference sequence). J lost 5 bases, V lost 7 bases, and 9 bases had no gene match. The CDR3 DNA follows: TGCAGTGTCTCTGGACAGGGGGCGACTGAGACCCAGTACTTC. Translation gives CSVSGQGATETQYF.

The gene calls are TRBV20-1 and TRBJ2-1; D unresolved. Germline-derived CDR1 and CDR2 are DFQATT and SNEGSKA (reference sequence). The CDR3 spans 13 residues. V dropped 3 bases and J dropped 6 bases, with 12 bases sitting between them. The CDR3 nucleotides are TGCAGTGCTAGGATCCCAGACCGCAATGAGCAGTTCTTC. Protein: CSARIPDRNEQFF.

This clonotype has at least ten counts. The chain is built from TRBV5-1 and TRBJ2-5; possibly TRBD1 for D (5 bases). CDR1 SGHRS and CDR2 YFSETQ come from the germline V gene. Trimming shortened V by 0 bases and J by 1 base, and 13 bases separated the two germline ends. This CDR3 spans 16 amino acids. CDR3 coding DNA: TGCGCCAGCAGCTTGGGGGGCAGCGCCCGCCAAGAGACCCAGTACTTC. It specifies CASSLGGSARQETQYF.

To note about this clonotype: Possible read error: a much larger clone is one base away. This chain connects TRBV27 to TRBJ2-3; D possibly corresponds to TRBD2 (6 bases). The CDR3 spans 14 residues. Germline assignment: CDR1 MNHEY and CDR2 SMNVEV (reference sequence). CDR3 bases: TGTGTCAGCAGCCGGGGGTTTCGCACAGATACGCAGTATTTT. Amino acids: CVSSRGFRTDTQYF.

A few counts support this clonotype. The CDR3 protein is CAISDPTGSGNTEAFF. CDR3 nucleotides: TGTGCCATCAGTGATCCGACAGGGTCAGGGAACACTGAAGCTTTCTTT. The rearrangement joins TRBV10-3 to TRBJ1-1; TRBD1 agrees at 7 bases. V shed 3 bases and J 1 base; nucleotides not matched to a gene: 8. Germline CDR1 is ENHRY and CDR2 is SYGVKD. CDR3 size: 16 residues.

The sample holds many counts of this clonotype. The chain couples TRBV12-3 or TRBV12-4 to TRBJ1-3; 8 bases fit TRBD1. CDR3 length: 16 residues. The ends lost 4 bases at V and 7 bases at J; junction bases unmatched: 12. The CDR3 nucleotides read TGTGCCAGCAGTTCCCTGAGAGCAGGGGGCTACAACACCATATATTTT. This sequence encodes CASSSLRAGGYNTIYF.

This clonotype showed up just a few times. V gene TRBV5-1 combines with J gene TRBJ1-4; TRBD1 matches at 10 bases. The CDR3 spans 17 residues. Per the germline V gene, CDR1 is SGHRS and CDR2 is YFSETQ. V gave up 4 bases and J gave up 2 bases; unmatched junction bases: 8. This CDR3 reads CASSVGQGFGTNEKLFF. For the CDR3, the DNA is TGCGCCAGCAGCGTGGGACAGGGGTTTGGGACTAATGAAAAACTGTTTTTT.

As DNA, the CDR3 is TGCGCCAGCAGCACCGTCGGGTCCGATACGCAGTATTTT. Protein product: CASSTVGSDTQYF. The chain recombines TRBV5-1 with TRBJ2-3; D uncertain. The ends were cut back, 4 bases at V and 6 bases at J, with 12 bases in the middle. CDR3 size: 13 residues. CDR1 SGHRS and CDR2 YFSETQ come from the germline V gene.

Many counts were recorded for this clonotype. V and J are TRBV20-1 and TRBJ2-1, with unresolved D. V was pared by 4 bases and J by 3 bases, with 10 bases between. This CDR3 has 13 amino acids. Germline loops: CDR1 DFQATT, CDR2 SNEGSKA (reference sequence). The CDR3 reads CSATPEIYNEQFF. DNA of the CDR3: TGCAGTGCTACCCCAGAGATCTACAATGAGCAGTTCTTC.

As regards this clonotype: A much larger clone is a single base away; this may be a read error. This chain links TRBV28 with TRBJ2-1; no definite D call. V was clipped by 3 bases and J by 9 bases, with 12 bases between them. CDR3 length: 13 residues. Germline-derived CDR1 and CDR2 are MDHEN and SYDVKM. The CDR3 DNA sequence: TGTGCCAGCAGTTTTCTCACGCGCGGTGAGCAGTTCTTC. This encodes CASSFLTRGEQFF.

This CDR3 is CASSRGTGPMYEQYF. The DNA of the CDR3 is TGCGCCAGCAGCAGAGGGACAGGGCCTATGTACGAGCAGTACTTC. The chain recombines TRBV5-1 with TRBJ2-7; 9 bases are shared with TRBD1. Germline lookup yields CDR1 SGHRS and CDR2 YFSETQ. With V trimmed by 4 bases and J by 4 bases, 9 bases remained unmatched. The CDR3 runs 15 residues. Full variable domain (outside the CDR3, taken from reference TRBV5-1 and TRBJ2-7): KAGVTQTPRYLIKTRGQQVTLSCSPISGHRSVSWYQQTPGQGLQFLFEYFSETQRNKGNFPGRFSGRQFSNSRSEMNVSTLELGDSALYLCASSRGTGPMYEQYFGPGTRLTVT.

This clonotype was seen repeatedly, ten times or more. The gene calls are TRBV9 and TRBJ1-2, with 8 bases matching TRBD1. CDR1 SGDLS and CDR2 YYNGEE come from the germline V gene. This CDR3 spans 15 amino acids. Trimming at V came to 3 bases and at J to 2 bases, leaving 6 bases not matched to a gene. The CDR3 region is CASSAGAGGNYGYTF. CDR3 nucleotides: TGTGCCAGCAGCGCCGGGGCAGGGGGCAACTATGGCTACACCTTC.

This clonotype was seen ten or more times. Here the CDR3 DNA reads TGCGCCAGCAGCATCGGACAGGTACGGAACACTGAAGCTTTCTTT. Translation gives CASSIGQVRNTEAFF. The J gene is TRBJ1-1, the V gene TRBV5-1; 7 nucleotides line up with TRBD1. The CDR3 runs 15 residues. In germline, CDR1 is SGHRS, CDR2 YFSETQ. The ends lost 4 bases at V and 1 base at J; junction bases unmatched: 7. The full variable domain, completed using reference TRBV5-1 and TRBJ1-1, is KAGVTQTPRYLIKTRGQQVTLSCSPISGHRSVSWYQQTPGQGLQFLFEYFSETQRNKGNFPGRFSGRQFSNSRSEMNVSTLELGDSALYLCASSIGQVRNTEAFFGQGTRLTVV.

This clonotype has more than one count but fewer than ten. CDR3 bases: TGTGCCAGCAATACAAGGACGGTGTCAGAGCAGTACTTC. This gives the protein CASNTRTVSEQYF. The V call is TRBV12-3 or TRBV12-4, the J call TRBJ2-7; D gene uncertain. V lost 7 bases, J lost 7 bases, and 17 bases lay in between. This CDR3 region has 13 residues.

The chain uses TRBV7-9 and TRBJ1-2; 10 bases align to TRBD1. This CDR3 region has 15 residues. Germline V gene lookup returns CDR1 SEHNR and CDR2 FQNEAQ (reference sequence). V lost 5 bases to trimming and J lost 5 bases; unmatched junction nucleotides: 8. In nucleotides, the CDR3 is TGTGCCAGCAGCCCGGGACAGGGGCCCTTATATGGCTACACCTTC. Amino acids: CASSPGQGPLYGYTF.

As for this clonotype: Since a much larger clone is just one base distant, this may be a read error. The J gene is TRBJ2-5, the V gene TRBV7-2; 11 nucleotides match TRBD2. The V segment lost 5 bases and the J segment 8 bases; nucleotides outside the gene matches: 10. This CDR3 region has 15 residues. Germline values: CDR1 SGHTA, CDR2 FQGNSA. CDR3 bases: TGTGCCAGCAGCGCAACTAGCGGGGGCGGCGATACCCAGTACTTC. Residues: CASSATSGGGDTQYF.

This clonotype was seen at least ten times. V gene TRBV5-1 combines with J gene TRBJ2-3; 10 nucleotides agree with TRBD2. Germline V CDR1 and CDR2: SGHRS, YFSETQ. Unmatched junction bases numbered 13, after V lost 4 bases and J lost 8 bases. CDR3 length: 16 residues. Here the CDR3 DNA reads TGCGCCAGCAGCCCTGTAGCGGGGGGTATTCAAGTTACGCAGTATTTT. Translation: CASSPVAGGIQVTQYF.

Ten or more counts support this clonotype. V gene TRBV27 combines with J gene TRBJ1-6; 9 bases match TRBD1. J gave up 1 base and V 0 bases, and 1 base lay outside the gene matches. Germline values: CDR1 MNHEY, CDR2 SMNVEV (reference sequence). The CDR3 consists of 17 residues. The chain's CDR3 is CASSLSQGASYNSPLHF. The CDR3 DNA reads TGTGCCAGCAGTTTATCACAGGGGGCGTCCTATAATTCACCCCTCCACTTT.

This clonotype was seen at least ten times. The CDR3: CASSSTGNSYNSPLHF. For the CDR3, the DNA is TGTGCCAGCAGTTCGACAGGAAACTCCTATAATTCACCCCTCCACTTT. The chain employs TRBV6-5 and TRBJ1-6; TRBD1 is a possible D gene (6 bases). This CDR3 contains 16 residues. Germline assignment: CDR1 MNHEY and CDR2 SVGAGI. Trimming cost V 4 bases and J 0 bases, with 10 bases left between them.